This is a list of T cell receptor beta chains from one sample in a study of T cell repertoires in aging, cancer and after chemotherapy. TCRdb ran MiXCR on the multiplex PCR reads and lists one entry per CDR3 protein. The table includes about 5,800 distinct CDR3 sequences, around 20% detected once. Sequencing input: blood. All receptors derive from a human donor with a blood cancer. Both conserved end residues are part of each CDR3. Clone size is shown for a subset of rows, as once, few, many or a class of expanded clone.

len: 14
abundance: -
j_gene: TRBJ2-3
v_gene: TRBV2
CDR3aa: CASSGLAGSDTQYF

len: 18
abundance: large
j_gene: TRBJ2-1
v_gene: TRBV15
CDR3aa: CATSRDHSTAGGPGEQFF

len: 12
abundance: few
j_gene: TRBJ1-1
v_gene: TRBV27
CDR3aa: CASKKGGTEAFF

len: 15
abundance: -
j_gene: TRBJ2-7
v_gene: TRBV6-1
CDR3aa: CASLKRDFPNYEQYF

len: 12
abundance: few
j_gene: TRBJ1-1
v_gene: TRBV20-1
CDR3aa: CSASSGGTEAFF

len: 17
abundance: once
j_gene: TRBJ2-3
v_gene: TRBV20-1
CDR3aa: CSARDLGTGKETDTQYF

len: 16
abundance: -
j_gene: TRBJ1-5
v_gene: TRBV6-4
CDR3aa: CASSDGGAVVNQPQHF

len: 14
abundance: once
j_gene: TRBJ1-2
v_gene: TRBV5-5
CDR3aa: CASSSPGQGGGYTF

len: 16
abundance: -
j_gene: TRBJ2-2
v_gene: TRBV7-7
CDR3aa: CASSFLAGDNTGELFF

len: 16
abundance: large
j_gene: TRBJ2-2
v_gene: TRBV5-5
CDR3aa: CASSHTGLAGPGELFF

len: 16
abundance: -
j_gene: TRBJ1-1
v_gene: TRBV6-1
CDR3aa: CASTFRQGRTNTEAFF

len: 14
abundance: -
j_gene: TRBJ2-5
v_gene: TRBV5-4
CDR3aa: CASSLRAAQETQYF

len: 15
abundance: large
j_gene: TRBJ2-5
v_gene: TRBV5-1
CDR3aa: CASSLVKRGQETQYF

len: 14
abundance: medium-sized
j_gene: TRBJ2-3
v_gene: TRBV5-5
CDR3aa: CASSRTGSTDTQYF

len: 17
abundance: few
j_gene: TRBJ2-3
v_gene: TRBV5-1
CDR3aa: CASSRRLAGAPADTQYF

len: 16
abundance: medium-sized
j_gene: TRBJ2-3
v_gene: TRBV30
CDR3aa: CAWSVLSGSSADTQYF

len: 13
abundance: medium-sized
j_gene: TRBJ2-5
v_gene: TRBV5-4
CDR3aa: CASSRPYQETQYF

len: 13
abundance: medium-sized
j_gene: TRBJ2-3
v_gene: TRBV29-1
CDR3aa: CSVHQGGWDTQYF

len: 14
abundance: medium-sized
j_gene: TRBJ1-2
v_gene: TRBV11-3
CDR3aa: CASSPAGVHYGYTF

len: 13
abundance: -
j_gene: TRBJ1-6
v_gene: TRBV7-9
CDR3aa: CASSLDGNSPLHF

len: 12
abundance: few
j_gene: TRBJ2-1
v_gene: TRBV5-1
CDR3aa: CASSSGGVEQFF

len: 14
abundance: few
j_gene: TRBJ1-1
v_gene: TRBV5-5
CDR3aa: CASTRQGMNTEAFF

len: 15
abundance: medium-sized
j_gene: TRBJ1-1
v_gene: TRBV5-6
CDR3aa: CASSLGRRLNTEAFF

len: 12
abundance: few
j_gene: TRBJ2-7
v_gene: TRBV7-9
CDR3aa: CASSLPGYEQYF

len: 14
abundance: few
j_gene: TRBJ2-5
v_gene: TRBV6-1
CDR3aa: CASRRSTVRETQYF

len: 14
abundance: -
j_gene: TRBJ1-5
v_gene: TRBV5-5
CDR3aa: CASSFTGGSQPQHF

len: 16
abundance: -
j_gene: TRBJ2-1
v_gene: TRBV7-9
CDR3aa: CASSSQGSGSRNEQFF

len: 14
abundance: -
j_gene: TRBJ2-7
v_gene: TRBV20-1
CDR3aa: CSASGMRGAGEQYF

len: 13
abundance: -
j_gene: TRBJ2-2
v_gene: TRBV5-4
CDR3aa: CASSLLDTGELFF

len: 15
abundance: medium-sized
j_gene: TRBJ2-7
v_gene: TRBV6-5
CDR3aa: CASSYSGGASYEQYF

len: 16
abundance: -
j_gene: TRBJ1-4
v_gene: TRBV6-1
CDR3aa: CASRELWGAANEKLFF

len: 14
abundance: medium-sized
j_gene: TRBJ2-7
v_gene: TRBV11-1
CDR3aa: CATSSGQGSLGQYF

len: 15
abundance: medium-sized
j_gene: TRBJ2-2
v_gene: TRBV27
CDR3aa: CASSYDSGNAGELFF

len: 13
abundance: -
j_gene: TRBJ1-6
v_gene: TRBV28
CDR3aa: CASGGSYNSPLHF

len: 13
abundance: medium-sized
j_gene: TRBJ2-1
v_gene: TRBV20-1
CDR3aa: CSASSGSYNEQFF

len: 17
abundance: -
j_gene: TRBJ1-1
v_gene: TRBV12-3/TRBV12-4
CDR3aa: CASRRGQGIQMNTEAFF

len: 16
abundance: few
j_gene: TRBJ2-1
v_gene: TRBV18
CDR3aa: CASSNMGLAGVDEQFF

len: 15
abundance: few
j_gene: TRBJ1-1
v_gene: TRBV5-4
CDR3aa: CASSLDLQGASEAFF

len: 13
abundance: -
j_gene: TRBJ2-7
v_gene: TRBV5-4
CDR3aa: CASSRDRNYEQYF

len: 15
abundance: few
j_gene: TRBJ1-5
v_gene: TRBV6-1
CDR3aa: CASSELDRANQPQHF

len: 16
abundance: -
j_gene: TRBJ2-2
v_gene: TRBV11-3
CDR3aa: CASSQERASGTGELFF

len: 14
abundance: once
j_gene: TRBJ1-2
v_gene: TRBV28
CDR3aa: CASSSLDRGDGYTF

len: 14
abundance: medium-sized
j_gene: TRBJ2-1
v_gene: TRBV19
CDR3aa: CASSIVGTGDEQFF

len: 14
abundance: -
j_gene: TRBJ1-2
v_gene: TRBV18
CDR3aa: CASSPGPRNYGYTF

len: 14
abundance: once
j_gene: TRBJ2-7
v_gene: TRBV28
CDR3aa: CASSLTGGSYEQYF

len: 15
abundance: few
j_gene: TRBJ2-5
v_gene: TRBV20-1
CDR3aa: CSASPSGSYQETQYF